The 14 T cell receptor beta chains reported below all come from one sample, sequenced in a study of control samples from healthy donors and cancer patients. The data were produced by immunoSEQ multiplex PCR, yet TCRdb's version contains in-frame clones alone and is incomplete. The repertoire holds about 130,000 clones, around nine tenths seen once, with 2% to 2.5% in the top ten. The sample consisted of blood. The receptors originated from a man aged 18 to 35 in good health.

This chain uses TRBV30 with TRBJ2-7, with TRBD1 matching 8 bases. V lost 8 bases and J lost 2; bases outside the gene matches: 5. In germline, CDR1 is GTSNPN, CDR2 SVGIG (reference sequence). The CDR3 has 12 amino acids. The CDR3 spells CAQGQGAYEQYF. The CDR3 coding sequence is TGTGCCCAAGGACAGGGCGCCTACGAGCAGTACTTC.

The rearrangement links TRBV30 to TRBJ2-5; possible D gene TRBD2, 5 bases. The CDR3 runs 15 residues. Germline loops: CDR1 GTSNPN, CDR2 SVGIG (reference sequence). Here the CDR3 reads CATQRDGYEGETQYF. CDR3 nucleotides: TGTGCTACCCAACGGGATGGGTATGAGGGAGAGACCCAGTACTTC.

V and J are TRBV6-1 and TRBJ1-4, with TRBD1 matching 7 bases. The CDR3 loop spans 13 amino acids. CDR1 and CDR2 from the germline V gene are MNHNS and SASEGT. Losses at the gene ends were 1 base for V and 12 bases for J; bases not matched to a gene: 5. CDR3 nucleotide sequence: TGTGCCAGCAGTGAAGTAGACAGGGTAGAACTGTTTTTT. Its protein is CASSEVDRVELFF.

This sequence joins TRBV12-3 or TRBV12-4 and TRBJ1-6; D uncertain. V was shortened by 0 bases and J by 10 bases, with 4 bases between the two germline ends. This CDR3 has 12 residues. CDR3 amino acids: CASSLALSPLHF. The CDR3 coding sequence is TGTGCCAGCAGTTTAGCGCTCTCACCCCTCCACTTT.

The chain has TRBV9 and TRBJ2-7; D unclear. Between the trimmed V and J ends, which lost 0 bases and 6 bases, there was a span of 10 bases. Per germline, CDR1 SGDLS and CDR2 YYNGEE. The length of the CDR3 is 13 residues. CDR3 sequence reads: CASSVVYRGEQYF. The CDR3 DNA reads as TGTGCCAGCAGCGTAGTTTATAGAGGCGAGCAGTACTTC.

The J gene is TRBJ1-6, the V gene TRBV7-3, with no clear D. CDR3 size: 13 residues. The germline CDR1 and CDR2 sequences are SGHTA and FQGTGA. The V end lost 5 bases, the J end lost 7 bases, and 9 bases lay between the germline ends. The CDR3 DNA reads TGTGCCAGCAGCCTTGGACGGAATTCACCCCTCCACTTT. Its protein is CASSLGRNSPLHF.

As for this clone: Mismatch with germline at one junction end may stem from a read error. This chain's CDR3 is CASSLGAASDLMNTGELFF. Here the CDR3 DNA reads TGTGCTAGCAGCTTAGGGGCGGCTAGCGACCTAATGAACACCGGGGAGCTGTTTTTT. The chain recombines TRBV7-7 with TRBJ2-2, with D tentatively TRBD2 (6 bases). This CDR3 region has 19 residues. From germline, CDR1 is SSHAT and CDR2 FNYEAQ (reference sequence). The full variable domain, in which reference TRBV7-7 and TRBJ2-2 provide the parts outside the CDR3, is GAGVSQSPRYKVTKRGQDVTLRCDPISSHATLYWYQQALGQGPEFLTYFNYEAQPDKSGLPSDRFSAERPEGSISTLTIQRTEQRDSAMYRCASSLGAASDLMNTGELFFGEGSRLTVL.

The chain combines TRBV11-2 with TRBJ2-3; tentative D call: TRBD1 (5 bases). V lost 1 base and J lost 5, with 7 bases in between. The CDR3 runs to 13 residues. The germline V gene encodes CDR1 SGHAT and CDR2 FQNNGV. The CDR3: CASSLGGRDTQYF. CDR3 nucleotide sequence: TGTGCCAGCAGCTTAGGGGGCCGAGATACGCAGTATTTT. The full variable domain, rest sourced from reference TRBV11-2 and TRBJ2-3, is EAGVAQSPRYKIIEKRQSVAFWCNPISGHATLYWYQQILGQGPKLLIQFQNNGVVDDSQLPKDRFSAERLKGVDSTLKIQPAKLEDSAVYLCASSLGGRDTQYFGPGTRLTVL.

CDR3 protein: CASSTTGGPYEQYV. The CDR3 bases are TGTGCCAGCAGCACCACAGGGGGACCATACGAGCAGTACGTC. The chain employs TRBV7-8 and TRBJ2-7, with 8 bases identical to TRBD1. The V and J ends lost 5 bases and 4 bases, in that order; junction bases with no gene match: 7. The V gene's germline CDR1 is SGHVS and CDR2 FQNEAQ. This CDR3 spans 14 amino acids.

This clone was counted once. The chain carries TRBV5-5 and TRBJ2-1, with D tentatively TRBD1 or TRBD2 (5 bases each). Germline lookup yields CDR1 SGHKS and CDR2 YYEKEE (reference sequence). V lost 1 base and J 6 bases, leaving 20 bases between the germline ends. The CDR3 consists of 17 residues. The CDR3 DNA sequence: TGTGCCAGCAGCTTGACGGTCGGGCGAGGGGTTCTCAATGAGCAGTTCTTC. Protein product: CASSLTVGRGVLNEQFF.

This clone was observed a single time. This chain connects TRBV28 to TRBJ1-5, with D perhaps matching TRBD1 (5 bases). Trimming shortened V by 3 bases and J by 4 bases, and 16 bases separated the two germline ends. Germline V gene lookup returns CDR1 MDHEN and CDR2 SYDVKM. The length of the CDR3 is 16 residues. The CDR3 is CASSLEGQGANQPQHF. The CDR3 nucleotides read TGTGCCAGCAGTTTGGAGGGTCAGGGTGCTAATCAGCCCCAGCATTTT.

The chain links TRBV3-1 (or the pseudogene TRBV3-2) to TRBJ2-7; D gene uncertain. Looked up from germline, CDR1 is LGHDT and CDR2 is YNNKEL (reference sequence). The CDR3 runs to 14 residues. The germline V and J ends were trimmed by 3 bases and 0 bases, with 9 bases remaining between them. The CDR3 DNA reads TGTGCCAGCAGCCAGGACGGCCGCTCCTACGAGCAGTACTTC. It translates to CASSQDGRSYEQYF.

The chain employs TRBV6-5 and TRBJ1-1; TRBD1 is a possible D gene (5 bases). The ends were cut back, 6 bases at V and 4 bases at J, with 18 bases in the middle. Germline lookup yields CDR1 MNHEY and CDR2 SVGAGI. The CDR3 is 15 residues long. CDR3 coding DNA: TGTGCCAGCAGGGACCAGGGAGAAAGAGTCACTGAAGCTTTCTTT. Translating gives CASRDQGERVTEAFF.

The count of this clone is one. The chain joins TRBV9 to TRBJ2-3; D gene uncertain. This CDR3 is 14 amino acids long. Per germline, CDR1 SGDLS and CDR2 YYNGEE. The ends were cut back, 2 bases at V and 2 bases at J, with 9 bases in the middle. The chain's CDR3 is CASSVPDSTDTQYF. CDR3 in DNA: TGTGCCAGCAGCGTGCCTGACTCCACAGATACGCAGTATTTT.